This T cell receptor (beta chain) was sequenced in a study of T cell responses to AZD1222 COVID-19 vaccine. Generated by immunoSEQ multiplex PCR, the TCRdb table keeps only in-frame clones and is missing some. The table has about 56,000 clones, around nine tenths seen once. J was trimmed by 4 bases and V by 6 bases; bases with no gene match: 6. CDR3 size: 15 residues. From germline, CDR1 is MDHEN and CDR2 SYDVKM. General observations from the study: Distributed over spike, vaccine-associated CD4 TCRs predominated at 160-218 and 743-854. Spike-specific TCR breadth and depth rose after two AZD1222 doses.

Turning to this clone: The antigen remains undetermined.

The source is an adult in good health. The chain joins TRBV28 to TRBJ2-1, with 10 bases that match TRBD2. The material sequenced was peripheral blood, taken on day 0 of AZD1222 vaccination. CDR3: CASRASGSGYNEQFF. The CDR3 DNA is TGTGCCAGCAGGGCTAGCGGGAGTGGATACAATGAGCAGTTCTTC.